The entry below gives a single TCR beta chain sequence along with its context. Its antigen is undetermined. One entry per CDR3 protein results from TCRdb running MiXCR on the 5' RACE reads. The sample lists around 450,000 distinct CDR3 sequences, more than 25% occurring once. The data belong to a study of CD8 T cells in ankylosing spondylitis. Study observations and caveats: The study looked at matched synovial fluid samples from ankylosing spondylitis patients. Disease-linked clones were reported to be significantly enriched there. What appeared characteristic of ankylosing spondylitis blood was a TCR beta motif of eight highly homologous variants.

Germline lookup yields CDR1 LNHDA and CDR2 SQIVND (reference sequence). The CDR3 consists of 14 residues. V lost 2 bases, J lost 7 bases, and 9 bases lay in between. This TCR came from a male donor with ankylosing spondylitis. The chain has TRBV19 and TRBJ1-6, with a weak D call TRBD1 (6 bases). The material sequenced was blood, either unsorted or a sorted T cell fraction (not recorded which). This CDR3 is CASSITGLNSPLHF. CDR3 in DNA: TGTGCCAGTAGTATAACAGGGCTGAATTCACCCCTCCACTTT.